The clone carrying this TCR beta chain was counted between two and nine times. This sample is drawn from a study of blood T cell repertoires in COVID-19. About the study: The analysed material was cDNA or gDNA that came from T cells, B-cell-depleted T cells, or PBMCs.

V dropped 5 bases and J dropped 4; count of bases not matched to a gene: 6. The CDR3 contains 14 residues. The germline gives CDR1 SEHNR, CDR2 FQNEAQ (reference sequence). The method was immunoSEQ multiplex PCR; TCRdb's version includes in-frame clones alone and lacks a portion of them. Of 90,000 to 120,000 clones in the sample, around 89% were seen once. The chain recombines TRBV7-9 with TRBJ1-1; 8 bases fit TRBD1. The sample consisted of peripheral blood. This TCR derives from a man aged 35 to 55 with active or convalescent COVID-19. CDR3: CASSVTTGGTEAFF. CDR3 in DNA: TGTGCCAGCAGCGTTACCACAGGGGGCACTGAAGCTTTCTTT. The full variable domain, its missing parts supplied by reference TRBV7-9 and TRBJ1-1, is DTGVSQNPRHKITKRGQNVTFRCDPISEHNRLYWYRQTLGQGPEFLTYFQNEAQLEKSRLLSDRFSAERPKGSFSTLEIQRTEQGDSAMYLCASSVTTGGTEAFFGQGTRLTVV.